Listed below are T cell receptor beta chains from one sample, sequenced in a study of response to subunit inactivated influenza vaccine. Using its own MiXCR run on the RT-PCR reads, TCRdb lists one record per CDR3 protein. The sample records under 200,000 distinct CDR3 sequences, roughly 10% being singletons. Sequenced here: CD8+ T cells sorted from PBMCs, sampled less than 30 months after vaccination. These receptors all come from a man between 50 and 69 years old who received an inactivated influenza vaccine. The conserved cysteine and the conserved F or W are not part of the CDR3 here.

length,V,CDR3
12,TRBV10-3,AISDTATYNEQF
14,TRBV9,ASSAMLAGNINEQF
14,TRBV5-1,ASSLATGTVDTVAF
12,TRBV20-1,SASGTSGRLEQF
11,TRBV20-1,SARGSDEYEQY
12,TRBV27,ASRWTGFYHEQY
9,TRBV29-1,SAGDAEKLF
11,TRBV6-5,ASSYGRYNEQF
12,TRBV10-3,AISESGGTDTQY
14,TRBV2,ASSEWEAPNTGELF
13,TRBV2,ASRGGQGANQPQH
12,TRBV6-1,ASSPSNSRDPQY
13,TRBV7-3,ASSPPGGGLHEQF
12,TRBV5-6,ASSLWDNTYEQY
12,TRBV7-9,ASSLVGTNNEQF
12,TRBV6-5,ASSYRQGGYEQY
11,TRBV19,ASYTGYTGELF
15,TRBV4-3,ASSPSRLASPTDTQY
14,TRBV6-5,ASSYSGWSSTDTQY
11,TRBV12-3/TRBV12-4,ASSTGQPPEQY
14,TRBV12-3/TRBV12-4,ASSRATGDSNQPQH
11,TRBV19,ASSMGETGEQY
14,TRBV9,ASSPPEGQAYNEQF
12,TRBV4-1,ASSQTPGGTEAF